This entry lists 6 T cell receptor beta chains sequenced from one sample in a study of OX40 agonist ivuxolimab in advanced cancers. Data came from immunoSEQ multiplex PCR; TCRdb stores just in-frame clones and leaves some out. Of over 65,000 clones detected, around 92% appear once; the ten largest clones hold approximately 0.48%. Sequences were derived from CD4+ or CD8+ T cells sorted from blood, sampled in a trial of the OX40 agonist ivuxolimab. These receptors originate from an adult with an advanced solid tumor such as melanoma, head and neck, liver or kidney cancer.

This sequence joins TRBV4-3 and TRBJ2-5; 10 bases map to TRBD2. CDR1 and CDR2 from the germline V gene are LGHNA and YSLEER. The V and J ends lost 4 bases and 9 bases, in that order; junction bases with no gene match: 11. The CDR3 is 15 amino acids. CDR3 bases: TGCGCCAGCAGCCGAATAGCGGGAGGTCCGGGACCCCAGTACTTC. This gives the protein CASSRIAGGPGPQYF.

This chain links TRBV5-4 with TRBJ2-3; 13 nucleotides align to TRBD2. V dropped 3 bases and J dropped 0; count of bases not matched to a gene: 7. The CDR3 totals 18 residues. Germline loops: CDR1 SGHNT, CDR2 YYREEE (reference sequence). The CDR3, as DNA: TGTGCCAGCAGCTCGGGGACTAGCGGGGACACTAGCACAGATACGCAGTATTTT. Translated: CASSSGTSGDTSTDTQYF.

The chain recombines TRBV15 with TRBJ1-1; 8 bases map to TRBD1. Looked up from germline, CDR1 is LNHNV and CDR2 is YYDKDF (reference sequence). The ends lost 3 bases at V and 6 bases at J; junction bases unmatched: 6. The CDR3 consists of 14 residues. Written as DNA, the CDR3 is TGTGCCACCAGCAGGGATCAGGGGGCAGCTGAAGCTTTCTTT. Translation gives CATSRDQGAAEAFF. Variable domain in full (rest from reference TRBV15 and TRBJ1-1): DAMVIQNPRYQVTQFGKPVTLSCSQTLNHNVMYWYQQKSSQAPKLLFHYYDKDFNNEADTPDNFQSRRPNTSFCFLDIRSPGLGDTAMYLCATSRDQGAAEAFFGQGTRLTVV.

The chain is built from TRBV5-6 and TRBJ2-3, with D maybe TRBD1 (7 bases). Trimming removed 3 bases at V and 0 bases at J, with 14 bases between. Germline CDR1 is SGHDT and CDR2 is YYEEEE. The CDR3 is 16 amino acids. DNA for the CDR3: TGTGCCAGCAGCTCCGTACAGGGGACTAGCACAGATACGCAGTATTTT. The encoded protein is CASSSVQGTSTDTQYF.

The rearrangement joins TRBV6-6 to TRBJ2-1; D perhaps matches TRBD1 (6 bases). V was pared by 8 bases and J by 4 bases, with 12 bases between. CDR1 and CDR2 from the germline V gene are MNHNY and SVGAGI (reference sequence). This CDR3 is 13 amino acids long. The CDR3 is CASERGFYNEQFF. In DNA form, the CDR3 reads TGTGCCAGCGAAAGGGGGTTTTACAATGAGCAGTTCTTC.

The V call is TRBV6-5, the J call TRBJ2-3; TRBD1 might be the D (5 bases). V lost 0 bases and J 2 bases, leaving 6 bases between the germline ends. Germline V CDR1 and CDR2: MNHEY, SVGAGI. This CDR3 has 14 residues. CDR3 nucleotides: TGTGCCAGCAGTTACTCGGACACCACAGATACGCAGTATTTT. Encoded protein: CASSYSDTTDTQYF.